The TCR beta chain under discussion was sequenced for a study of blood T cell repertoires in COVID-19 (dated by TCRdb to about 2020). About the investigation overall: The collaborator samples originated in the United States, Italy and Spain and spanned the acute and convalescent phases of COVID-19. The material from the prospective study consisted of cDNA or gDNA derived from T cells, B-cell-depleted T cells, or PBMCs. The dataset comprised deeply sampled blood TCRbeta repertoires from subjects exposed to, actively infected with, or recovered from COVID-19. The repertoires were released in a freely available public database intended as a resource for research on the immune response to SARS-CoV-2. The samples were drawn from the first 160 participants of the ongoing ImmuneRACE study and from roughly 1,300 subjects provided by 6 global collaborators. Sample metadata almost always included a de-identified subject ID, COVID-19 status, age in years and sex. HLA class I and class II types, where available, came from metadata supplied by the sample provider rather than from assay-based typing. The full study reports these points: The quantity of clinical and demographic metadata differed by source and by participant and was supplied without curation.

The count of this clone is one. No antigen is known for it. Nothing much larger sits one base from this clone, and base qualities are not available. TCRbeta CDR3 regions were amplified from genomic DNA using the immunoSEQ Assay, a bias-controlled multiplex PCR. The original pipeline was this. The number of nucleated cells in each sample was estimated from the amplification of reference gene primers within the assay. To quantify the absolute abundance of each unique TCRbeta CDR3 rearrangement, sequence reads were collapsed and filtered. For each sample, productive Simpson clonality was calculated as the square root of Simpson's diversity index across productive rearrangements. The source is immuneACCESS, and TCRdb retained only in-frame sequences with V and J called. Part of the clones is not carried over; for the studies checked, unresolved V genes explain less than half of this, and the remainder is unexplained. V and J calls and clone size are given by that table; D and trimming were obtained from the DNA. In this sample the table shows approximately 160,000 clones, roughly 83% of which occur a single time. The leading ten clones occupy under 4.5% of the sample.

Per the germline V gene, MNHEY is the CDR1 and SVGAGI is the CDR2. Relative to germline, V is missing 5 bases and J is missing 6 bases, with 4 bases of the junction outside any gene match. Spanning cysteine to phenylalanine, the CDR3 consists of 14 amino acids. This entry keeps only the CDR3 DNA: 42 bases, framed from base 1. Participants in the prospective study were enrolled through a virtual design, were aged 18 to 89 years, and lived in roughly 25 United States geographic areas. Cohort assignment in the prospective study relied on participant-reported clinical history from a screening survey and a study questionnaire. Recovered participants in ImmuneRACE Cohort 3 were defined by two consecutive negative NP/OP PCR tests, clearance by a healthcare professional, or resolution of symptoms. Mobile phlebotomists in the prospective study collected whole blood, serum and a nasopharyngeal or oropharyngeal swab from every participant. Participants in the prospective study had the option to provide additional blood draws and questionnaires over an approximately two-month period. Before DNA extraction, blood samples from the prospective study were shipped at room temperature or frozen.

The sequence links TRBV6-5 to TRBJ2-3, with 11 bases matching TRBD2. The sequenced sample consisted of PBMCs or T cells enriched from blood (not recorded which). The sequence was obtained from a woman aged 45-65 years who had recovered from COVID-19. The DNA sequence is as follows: TGTGCCAGCAGTCGACTAGCGGGGTGGGATACGCAGTATTTT. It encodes CASSRLAGWDTQYF.